These T cell receptor beta chains were read from a single sample in a study of cytomegalovirus exposure and HLA in healthy donors. Only in-frame clones appear in the TCRdb table, and some are missing; sequencing was by immunoSEQ multiplex PCR. The sample contains some 200,000 clones, 82% of which appear only once. Source material: PBMCs. These receptors were obtained from a boy under 10 years old in good health and CMV-seronegative. The CDR3 runs from the conserved cysteine through the conserved F or W. D genes are given only for firm matches. The size field is filled for only some rows; it gives once, few, many or a size class.

J gene	V gene	clone size	D gene	CDR3 DNA	CDR3 protein
TRBJ1-2	TRBV5-4	NA	TRBD1	TGTGCCAGCAGCTTGGTTACCAGTAGACAGGGGTTGGGCTACACCTTC	CASSLVTSRQGLGYTF
TRBJ2-3	TRBV4-3	NA	TRBD2	TGCGCCAGCAGCCAGCTTGTGGCGGGGGGGCCATATACGCAGTATTTT	CASSQLVAGGPYTQYF
TRBJ1-2	TRBV28	NA	NA	TGTGCCAGCAGTTACTCGCAGGGAGGCTATGGCTACACCTTC	CASSYSQGGYGYTF
TRBJ1-1	TRBV11-2	NA	NA	TGTGCCAGCAGCGCCGGTGCCCTAACTGAAGCTTTCTTT	CASSAGALTEAFF
TRBJ2-1	TRBV20-1	once	NA	TGCAGTGCCAGCACAGGCACTGAGCAGTTCTTC	CSASTGTEQFF
TRBJ2-1	TRBV29-1	NA	TRBD2	TGCAGCGTAGCCGGGACTAGCGGATACAATGAGCAGTTCTTC	CSVAGTSGYNEQFF
TRBJ2-7	TRBV6-1	NA	NA	TGTGCCACCTCGTTCAGCCGGGAAGGCTCCTACGAGCAGTACTTC	CATSFSREGSYEQYF
TRBJ2-3	TRBV18	NA	NA	TGTGCCAGCTCCCCGGTAGCGGCAGATACGCAGTATTTT	CASSPVAADTQYF
TRBJ1-1	TRBV27	NA	NA	TGTGCCAGCAGTCCAGGGTACCGAAACACTGAAGCTTTCTTT	CASSPGYRNTEAFF
TRBJ2-7	TRBV4-1	once	TRBD2	TGCGCCAGCAGCCCCGGGGGGGCTAACGAGCAGTACTTC	CASSPGGANEQYF
TRBJ1-2	TRBV5-1	NA	TRBD1	TGCGCCAGCAGCGCCGGGACAGGGAGCGGCTACACCTTC	CASSAGTGSGYTF
TRBJ1-4	TRBV11-2	NA	NA	TGTGCCAGCAGCTTAAGGGAGGATGGTGAAAAACTGTTTTTT	CASSLREDGEKLFF
TRBJ2-7	TRBV29-1	NA	TRBD1	TGCAGCAGCCGACAGGGGCCGGCTTACGAGCAGTACTTC	CSSRQGPAYEQYF
TRBJ2-3	TRBV7-8	NA	NA	TGTGCCAGCAGCCCCCTCCCGTTCATGACGGTAGCGACCACAGATACGCAGTATTTT	CASSPLPFMTVATTDTQYF
TRBJ1-2	TRBV7-8	NA	TRBD1	TGTGCCAGCAGCCCAACCGGGACAGGGAACTATGGCTACACCTTC	CASSPTGTGNYGYTF
TRBJ2-7	TRBV19	once	NA	TGTGCCAGTAGTATCAACACGCTCTACGAGCAGTACTTC	CASSINTLYEQYF
TRBJ2-1	TRBV9	NA	NA	TGTGCCAGGAAAGCGGAGGGGCAACATGAGCAGTTCTTC	CARKAEGQHEQFF
TRBJ2-1	TRBV11-3	NA	TRBD2	TGTGCCAGCAGTCTTTCTAGCGGTAGCTCCTACAATGAGCAGTTCTTC	CASSLSSGSSYNEQFF
TRBJ2-5	TRBV7-9	NA	NA	TGTGCCAGCAGCTTAGTTGGGGGGGAGACCCAGTACTTC	CASSLVGGETQYF
TRBJ1-3	TRBV7-9	NA	TRBD1	TGTGCCAGCAGCTCAGGGGGCTCTGGAAACACCATATATTTT	CASSSGGSGNTIYF
TRBJ2-5	TRBV4-3	few	NA	TGCGCCAGCAGCCCTCGTAGAGGGGAGACCCAGTACTTC	CASSPRRGETQYF
TRBJ1-2	TRBV6-5	NA	TRBD1	TGTGCCAGCTCGGACAGGGTGGGCTACACCTTC	CASSDRVGYTF
TRBJ1-1	TRBV5-1	NA	TRBD1	TGCGCCAGCAGCTTGACAGGGGGCACTGAAGCTTTCTTT	CASSLTGGTEAFF
TRBJ2-5	TRBV11-2	NA	NA	TGTGCCAGCGACACCCGTGAGGGCCGGGGTGCAAGGCAAGAGACCCAGTACTTC	CASDTREGRGARQETQYF
TRBJ1-6	TRBV5-5	NA	NA	TGTGCCAGCAGCTTGGTGTGGGGGGTAGAGTCACCCCTCCACTTT	CASSLVWGVESPLHF
TRBJ2-1	TRBV9	NA	TRBD2	TGTGCCAGCAGCGTATTATTAGCGGGGCATGAGCAGTTCTTC	CASSVLLAGHEQFF
TRBJ2-3	TRBV10-3	NA	TRBD2	TGTGCCATCAGTGAGGGGACTAGCGGGGGAGATACGCAGTATTTT	CAISEGTSGGDTQYF
TRBJ2-1	TRBV7-8	few	TRBD2	TGTGCCAGCAGCTTTATTAGCGGGGGGTATAATGGTGAGCAGTTCTTC	CASSFISGGYNGEQFF
TRBJ1-1	TRBV4-1	NA	TRBD1	TGCGCCAGCAGCCAAAACAGGGGGCTGAACACTGAAGCTTTCTTT	CASSQNRGLNTEAFF
TRBJ2-5	TRBV5-6	once	TRBD2	TGTGCCAGCAGCACTGGACTAGCGGGATACCAAGAGACCCAGTACTTC	CASSTGLAGYQETQYF
TRBJ2-7	TRBV5-1	NA	TRBD1	TGCGCCCCCCATAGGACAGGGTCATACGAGCAGTACTTC	CAPHRTGSYEQYF
TRBJ2-1	TRBV9	NA	NA	TGTGCCAGCAGCGTCCGGGAGACCGAGCAGTTCTTC	CASSVRETEQFF
TRBJ1-1	TRBV28	NA	TRBD1	TGTGCCAGCAGTTTGGTCAGGGGGGCTGAAGCTTTCTTT	CASSLVRGAEAFF
TRBJ1-5	TRBV27	NA	TRBD1	TGTGCCAGCAGCCTAAGGGGGCATCCCAATCAGCCCCAGCATTTT	CASSLRGHPNQPQHF
TRBJ1-2	TRBV6-5	NA	NA	TGTGCCAGCAGTTACCAGGGGAGCTATGGCTACACCTTC	CASSYQGSYGYTF
TRBJ1-2	TRBV19	NA	NA	TGTGCCAGTAGGAAGCTCTATGGCTACACCTTC	CASRKLYGYTF
TRBJ2-3	TRBV5-4	NA	NA	TGTGCCAGCAGCTTGGTGGCGGGGGCCTCCACAGATACGCAGTATTTT	CASSLVAGASTDTQYF
TRBJ2-7	TRBV7-4	NA	NA	TGTGCCAGCAGCTTAGTGTCGTACGAGCAGTACTTC	CASSLVSYEQYF
TRBJ1-4	TRBV18	once	NA	TGTGCCAGCTCACGTGGCAGCGCTAATGAAAAACTGTTTTTT	CASSRGSANEKLFF
TRBJ1-2	TRBV7-2	NA	TRBD1	TGTGCCAGCAGCTTAGGGGTTTCAGTAGGGACAGGGGGCCGGGGGGGCTACACCTTC	CASSLGVSVGTGGRGGYTF
TRBJ1-5	TRBV6-5	NA	TRBD1	TGTGCCAGTAGGGGACAGCCCAATCAGCCCCAGCATTTT	CASRGQPNQPQHF
TRBJ1-4	TRBV4-1	once	NA	TGCGCCAGCAGCCGAGATGAAAAACTGTTTTTT	CASSRDEKLFF
TRBJ1-2	TRBV4-3	NA	NA	TGCGCCAGCAGCCAAGAAGGCAGGGCTCACTATGGCTACACCTTC	CASSQEGRAHYGYTF
TRBJ1-1	TRBV4-1	NA	NA	TGCGCCAGCAGCCAAGTTGCGGGCATCGGGACTGAAGCTTTCTTT	CASSQVAGIGTEAFF
TRBJ2-5	TRBV7-2	NA	TRBD2	TGTGCCAGCACCTTAAGGCCGTCCCAGCGGGGTGAGACCCAGTACTTC	CASTLRPSQRGETQYF
TRBJ1-4	TRBV6-5	once	TRBD1	TGTGCCAGCAGGACAGGGGCGCGTGAAAAACTGTTTTTT	CASRTGAREKLFF
TRBJ2-4	TRBV5-1	NA	TRBD2	TGCGCCAGCACTCCGTCGGGACTAGCGGGGGGGCGGGGCAAAAACATTCAGTACTTC	CASTPSGLAGGRGKNIQYF
TRBJ2-7	TRBV7-2	NA	NA	TGTGCCAGCAGCTTATCAGGTAGCGGCGAGCAGTACTTC	CASSLSGSGEQYF
TRBJ1-1	TRBV6-6	NA	NA	TGTGCCAGCAGTTACTCGGGAGGGAACACTGAAGCTTTCTTT	CASSYSGGNTEAFF
TRBJ1-1	TRBV6-5	NA	TRBD1	TGTGCCAGCAAAGGGACAGGACCTCAAGCTTTCTTT	CASKGTGPQAFF
TRBJ2-7	TRBV5-4	NA	NA	TGTGCCAGCAGCTGGGCAGGCGGACTGGTGGAGCAGTACTTC	CASSWAGGLVEQYF
TRBJ1-2	TRBV20-1	few	NA	TGCAGTGCTAGGGATTCAGGGATCGTGTTC	CSARDSGIVF
TRBJ1-5	TRBV4-1	NA	NA	TGCGCCAGCAGCCAAGATCCGGGAGGACGCCAGCCCCAGCATTTT	CASSQDPGGRQPQHF
TRBJ1-2	TRBV19	NA	NA	TGTGCCAGTAGTATACAGGGCAGAAACTATGGCTACACCTTC	CASSIQGRNYGYTF
TRBJ1-3	TRBV10-2	NA	NA	TGCGCCAGCAGTGAGTCGCGAAGGGGCCTAACATTGATCTCTGGAAACACCATATATTTT	CASSESRRGLTLISGNTIYF
TRBJ1-5	TRBV7-9	NA	NA	TGTGCCAGCAGCTCAGGCAGGGCTAATCAGCCCCAGCATTTT	CASSSGRANQPQHF
TRBJ1-3	TRBV27	few	TRBD1	TGTGCCAGCAGTTGGACAGGGGACCCGGTGGGCACCATATATTTT	CASSWTGDPVGTIYF
TRBJ2-5	TRBV5-4	NA	TRBD2	TGTGCCAGCAGCGATAGCGGGGGGGGTCGAGAGACCCAGTACTTC	CASSDSGGGRETQYF
TRBJ2-1	TRBV4-1	NA	TRBD1	TGCGCCAGCAGACCGGGACAGGGTGGCCCCTACAATGAGCAGTTCTTC	CASRPGQGGPYNEQFF
TRBJ2-3	TRBV4-3	NA	TRBD2	TGCGCCAGCAGCCGGGGCAGGCGGGGGAGCACAGATACGCAGTATTTT	CASSRGRRGSTDTQYF